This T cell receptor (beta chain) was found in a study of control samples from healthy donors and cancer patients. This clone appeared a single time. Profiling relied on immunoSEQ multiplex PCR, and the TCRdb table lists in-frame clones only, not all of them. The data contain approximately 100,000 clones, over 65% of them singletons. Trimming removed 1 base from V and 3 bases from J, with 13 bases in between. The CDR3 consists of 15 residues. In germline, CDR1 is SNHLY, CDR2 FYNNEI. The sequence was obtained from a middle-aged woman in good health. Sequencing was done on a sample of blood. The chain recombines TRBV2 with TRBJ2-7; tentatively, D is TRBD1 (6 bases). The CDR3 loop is CASSEGEGVVYEQYF. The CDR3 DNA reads TGTGCCAGCAGTGAAGGCGAGGGGGTGGTCTACGAGCAGTACTTC.